One and the same sample provided the 9 T cell receptor beta chains below, sequenced in a study of CD4 and CD8 cells across lung adenocarcinoma regions. Each CDR3 protein gets one entry after TCRdb re-called the PCR reads with MiXCR. Among under 9,500 distinct CDR3 sequences, approximately 55% were seen once, and the ten largest hold under 55%. Sequenced material: CD8+ T cells from the margin of a lung tumor. These receptors were obtained from a female donor with lung adenocarcinoma. The CD4 and CD8 labels of this study may be unreliable.

This clonotype has only one observation. The rearrangement joins TRBV5-1 to TRBJ2-3; 10 bases map to TRBD1. Germline assignment: CDR1 SGHRS and CDR2 YFSETQ. V shed 4 bases and J 2 bases; nucleotides not matched to a gene: 4. The CDR3 sequence is 15 residues long. CDR3 loop: CASSPTGGYTDTQYF. The CDR3 nucleotides read TGCGCCAGCAGCCCGACAGGGGGCTACACAGATACGCAGTATTTT.

This clonotype is medium-sized (0.01 to 0.1%) within its sample. V and J are TRBV27 and TRBJ2-1; D unclear. The V end was cut by 3 bases, the J end by 7 bases, with 13 bases between. Germline V gene data show CDR1 as MNHEY and CDR2 as SMNVEV (reference sequence). The CDR3 totals 14 residues. DNA of the CDR3: TGTGCCAGCAGTTTTTTTAACAGCTTAAATGAGCAGTTCTTC. Its translation: CASSFFNSLNEQFF.

In this sample, this clonotype is medium-sized (0.01 to 0.1%). The V and J genes are TRBV6-1 and TRBJ2-5, with unresolved D. Germline V CDR1 and CDR2: MNHNS, SASEGT. V was shortened by 4 bases and J by 5 bases, with 11 bases between the two germline ends. CDR3 length equals 13 residues. CDR3 sequence reads: CASSAGLGETQYF. CDR3 coding DNA: TGTGCCAGCAGTGCTGGGCTCGGGGAGACCCAGTACTTC.

This clonotype is categorized as medium-sized. The V and J genes are TRBV6-1 and TRBJ2-3; D possibly uses TRBD1 or TRBD2 (5 bases each). Between the trimmed V and J ends, which lost 2 bases and 9 bases, there was a span of 12 bases. This CDR3 has 13 residues. CDR1 is MNHNS and CDR2 is SASEGT in the germline V gene. In DNA form, the CDR3 reads TGTGCCAGCAGTGAATTGAGGGGTGAGACGCAGTATTTT. Protein sequence: CASSELRGETQYF.

The chain employs TRBV27 and TRBJ2-3; 8 bases map to TRBD2. V lost 9 bases to trimming and J lost 12 bases; unmatched junction nucleotides: 20. Germline V gene sequence: CDR1 MNHEY, CDR2 SMNVEV (reference sequence). The CDR3 is made up of 15 amino acids. CDR3 protein: CARGPGAGGTETQYF. The CDR3 nucleotides are TGTGCCAGGGGGCCTGGGGCGGGAGGCACAGAGACCCAGTATTTT.

The chain recombines TRBV10-3 with TRBJ2-3; D is possibly TRBD1 (5 bases). The CDR3 extends over 15 amino acids. CDR1 and CDR2 (germline): ENHRY, SYGVKD. The V end was cut by 3 bases, the J end by 3 bases, with 13 bases between. The CDR3 bases are TGTGCCATCAGTGAAGACAGCCAAGCTACAGATACGCAGTATTTT. This gives the protein CAISEDSQATDTQYF.

This clonotype qualifies as medium-sized. V is TRBV27 and J is TRBJ2-5, with unresolved D. CDR1 is MNHEY, CDR2 SMNVEV, per germline (reference sequence). V lost 5 bases to trimming and J lost 2 bases, with 3 bases between them. The CDR3 is 11 residues long. Here the CDR3 DNA reads TGTGCCAGCAGTCATCAAGAGACCCAGTACTTC. It codes for CASSHQETQYF.

The chain has TRBV27 and TRBJ2-1; either TRBD1 or TRBD2 may supply D (5 bases each). The CDR3 spans 16 residues. V was trimmed by 6 bases and J by 13 bases, leaving 28 bases between them. CDR1 and CDR2 (germline): MNHEY, SMNVEV (reference sequence). The CDR3 is CASSSPGLSAKYDQFF. For the CDR3, the DNA is TGTGCCAGCAGCTCTCCGGGGCTTAGCGCGAAATACGATCAGTTCTTC.

This rearrangement joins TRBV6-1 to TRBJ2-1; D might be TRBD2 (6 bases). Germline lookup yields CDR1 MNHNS and CDR2 SASEGT. Deletions cut 4 bases from V and 8 bases from J, with 18 bases between. The CDR3 has 15 residues. The CDR3 region has the DNA TGTGCCAGCAGTGCTCCGGGACGGGGGATTGATGAGCAGTTCTTC. Translation: CASSAPGRGIDEQFF.